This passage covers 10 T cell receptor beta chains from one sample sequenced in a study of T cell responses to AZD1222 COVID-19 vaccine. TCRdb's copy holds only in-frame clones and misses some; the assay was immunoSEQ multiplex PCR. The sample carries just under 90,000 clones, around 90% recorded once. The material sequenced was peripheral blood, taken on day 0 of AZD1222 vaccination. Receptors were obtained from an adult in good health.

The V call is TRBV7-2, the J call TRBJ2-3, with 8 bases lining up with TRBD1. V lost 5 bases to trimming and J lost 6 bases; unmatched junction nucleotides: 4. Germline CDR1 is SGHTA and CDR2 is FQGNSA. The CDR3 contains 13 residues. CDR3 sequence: CASSTYRGDTQYF. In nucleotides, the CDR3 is TGTGCCAGCAGCACATACAGGGGGGATACGCAGTATTTT.

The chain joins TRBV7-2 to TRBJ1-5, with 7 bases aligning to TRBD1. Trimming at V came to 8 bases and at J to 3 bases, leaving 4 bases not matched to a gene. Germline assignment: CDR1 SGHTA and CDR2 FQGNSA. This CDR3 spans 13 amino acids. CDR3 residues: CASSDRVNQPQHF. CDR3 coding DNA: TGTGCCAGCTCAGACAGGGTCAATCAGCCCCAGCATTTT.

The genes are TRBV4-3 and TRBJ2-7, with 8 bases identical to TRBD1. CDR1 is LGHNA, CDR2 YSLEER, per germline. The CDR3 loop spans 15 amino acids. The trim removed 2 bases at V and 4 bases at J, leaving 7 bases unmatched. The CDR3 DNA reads TGCGCCAGCAGCCAAAAGGGGACAGGCTATTACGAGCAGTACTTC. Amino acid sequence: CASSQKGTGYYEQYF.

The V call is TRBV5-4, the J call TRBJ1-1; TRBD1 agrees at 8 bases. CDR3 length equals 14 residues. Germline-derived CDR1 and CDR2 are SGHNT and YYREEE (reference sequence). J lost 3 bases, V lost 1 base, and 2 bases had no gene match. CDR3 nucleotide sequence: TGTGCCAGCAGCTTGCAGGACAGGGACACTGAAGCTTTCTTT. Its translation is CASSLQDRDTEAFF. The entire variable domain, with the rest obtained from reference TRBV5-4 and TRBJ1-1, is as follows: ETGVTQSPTHLIKTRGQQVTLRCSSQSGHNTVSWYQQALGQGPQFIFQYYREEENGRGNFPPRFSGLQFPNYSSELNVNALELDDSALYLCASSLQDRDTEAFFGQGTRLTVV.

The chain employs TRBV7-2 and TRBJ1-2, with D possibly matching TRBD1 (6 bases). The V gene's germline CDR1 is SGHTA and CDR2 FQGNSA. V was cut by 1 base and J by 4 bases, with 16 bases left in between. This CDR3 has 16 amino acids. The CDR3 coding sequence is TGTGCCAGCAGCTTAGATGGGGGGGCGGGCGCCTATGGCTACACCTTC. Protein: CASSLDGGAGAYGYTF.

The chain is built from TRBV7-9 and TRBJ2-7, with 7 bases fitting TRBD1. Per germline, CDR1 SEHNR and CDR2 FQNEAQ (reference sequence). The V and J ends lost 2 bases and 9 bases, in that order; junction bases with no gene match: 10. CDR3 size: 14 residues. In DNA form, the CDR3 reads TGTGCCAGCAGCTTACTTGCGACAGGGAAAGGGCAGTACTTC. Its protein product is CASSLLATGKGQYF.

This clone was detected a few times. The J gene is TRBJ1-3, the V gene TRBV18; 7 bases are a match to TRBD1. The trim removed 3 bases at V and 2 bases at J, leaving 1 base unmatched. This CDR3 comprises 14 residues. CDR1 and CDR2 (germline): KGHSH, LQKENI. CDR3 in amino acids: CASSPGTAGNTIYF. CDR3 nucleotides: TGTGCCAGCTCACCCGGGACAGCTGGAAACACCATATATTTT.

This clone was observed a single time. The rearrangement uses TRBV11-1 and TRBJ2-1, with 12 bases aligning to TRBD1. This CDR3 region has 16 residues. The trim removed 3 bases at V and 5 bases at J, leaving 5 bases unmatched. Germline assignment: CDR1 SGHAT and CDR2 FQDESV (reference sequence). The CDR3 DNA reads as TGTGCCAGCAGCTTTGGGACAGGGGGCTTTAACAATGAGCAGTTCTTC. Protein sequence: CASSFGTGGFNNEQFF.

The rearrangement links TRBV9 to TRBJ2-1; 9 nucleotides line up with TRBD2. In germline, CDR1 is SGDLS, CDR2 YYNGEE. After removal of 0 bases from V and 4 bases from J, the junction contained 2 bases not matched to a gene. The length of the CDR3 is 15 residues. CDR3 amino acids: CASSVAAGGYNEQFF. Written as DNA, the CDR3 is TGTGCCAGCAGCGTAGCGGCGGGAGGGTACAATGAGCAGTTCTTC.

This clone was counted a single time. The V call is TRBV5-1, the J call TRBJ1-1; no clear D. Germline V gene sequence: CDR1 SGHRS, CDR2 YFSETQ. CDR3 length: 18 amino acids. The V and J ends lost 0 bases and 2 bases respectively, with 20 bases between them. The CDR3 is CASSLVPPAEQSNTEAFF. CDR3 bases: TGCGCCAGCAGCTTGGTCCCTCCCGCGGAACAGTCCAACACTGAAGCTTTCTTT. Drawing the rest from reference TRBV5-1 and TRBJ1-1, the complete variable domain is KAGVTQTPRYLIKTRGQQVTLSCSPISGHRSVSWYQQTPGQGLQFLFEYFSETQRNKGNFPGRFSGRQFSNSRSEMNVSTLELGDSALYLCASSLVPPAEQSNTEAFFGQGTRLTVV.